This TCR beta chain was found in a study of blood T cell repertoires in COVID-19. Turning to the study itself: T cells, B-cell-depleted T cells, or PBMCs provided the cDNA or gDNA that served as material.

The V end lost 4 bases, the J end lost 0 bases, and 13 bases lay between the germline ends. This CDR3 has 16 residues. Germline-derived CDR1 and CDR2 are LGHDT and YNNKEL (reference sequence). Authors' data handling: Reference gene primer amplification yielded estimated nucleated cell counts. This table comes from immunoSEQ multiplex PCR, and its TCRdb copy is limited to in-frame clones, with some not included. D and trimming were read from the DNA, whereas the V and J calls and clone size are those reported in that table. In the table there are 85,000 to 90,000 clones, approximately 86% of which are singletons.

Sequencing was carried out using peripheral blood. The clonotype comes from a man at least 80 years old with active or convalescent COVID-19. This chain links TRBV3-1 (or the pseudogene TRBV3-2) with TRBJ1-3, with D unresolved. CDR3: CASSPQTQVSGNTIYF. CDR3 sequence (DNA): TGTGCCAGCAGCCCTCAGACCCAGGTCTCTGGAAACACCATATATTTT.